A single sample is the source of the 22 T cell receptor beta chains below, sequenced in a study of metastatic and nonmetastatic thyroid tumors (dated by TCRdb to between 2020 and 2021). No patient had received any treatment before thyroid surgery. Library method: PCR. Reads for this sample came from an Illumina HiSeq 4000. TCRdb passed the public sequencing reads through fastp at Q25 and MiXCR, retaining productive beta sequences. Here the sample has about 33,000 clones; approximately 17% occur a single time. Approximately 5% of the sample is held by the ten biggest clonotypes. The sample was blood. These receptor sequences come from a female donor with papillary thyroid cancer or a benign thyroid nodule (not recorded which). Some clones in this sample may be carry-over from other donors' samples.

This clone was counted at least ten times. The V call is TRBV7-2, the J call TRBJ2-7, with 7 bases lining up with TRBD1. Germline lookup yields CDR1 SGHTA and CDR2 FQGNSA. The CDR3 covers 15 residues. J gave up 3 bases and V 2 bases, and 7 bases lay outside the gene matches. CDR3 sequence reads: CASSLMQQGSYEQYF. For the CDR3, the DNA is TGTGCCAGCAGCTTAATGCAACAGGGGAGCTACGAGCAGTACTTC.

This clone was counted at least ten times. The chain couples TRBV6-1 to TRBJ2-2; no reliable D call. Trimming took 2 bases from V and 2 from J, leaving 6 bases between them. This CDR3 spans 14 amino acids. Germline V gives CDR1 MNHNS, CDR2 SASEGT. CDR3 residues: CASSEPGNTGELFF. The DNA of the CDR3 is TGTGCCAGCAGTGAACCAGGAAACACCGGGGAGCTGTTTTTT.

This clone appeared many times. This sequence joins TRBV7-8 and TRBJ1-1; D gene uncertain. CDR3 size: 13 residues. CDR1 and CDR2 from the germline V gene are SGHVS and FQNEAQ. V lost 5 bases, J lost 4 bases, and 11 bases lay in between. Written as DNA, the CDR3 is TGTGCCAGCAGCCTTACAACGTCCACTGAAGCTTTCTTT. Protein product: CASSLTTSTEAFF. The whole variable domain, remainder taken from reference TRBV7-8 and TRBJ1-1, is GAGVSQSPRYKVAKRGQDVALRCDPISGHVSLFWYQQALGQGPEFLTYFQNEAQLDKSGLPSDRFFAERPEGSVSTLKIQRTQQEDSAVYLCASSLTTSTEAFFGQGTRLTVV.

A remark on this clone: The junction departs from the called germline gene at one end, perhaps through a read error. This chain uses TRBV28 with TRBJ1-1; TRBD1 is a possible D gene (5 bases). The length of the CDR3 is 12 residues. The V gene's germline CDR1 is MDHEN and CDR2 SYDVKM. The CDR3 sequence is CATKRGDTEPFF. The CDR3 DNA reads as TGTGCCACAAAGAGGGGTGATACTGAACCTTTCTTT.

This clone occurred many times. The rearrangement links TRBV30 to TRBJ2-3, with no clear D. The CDR3 is 12 amino acids. Germline CDR1 GTSNPN, CDR2 SVGIG (reference sequence). Trimming took off 2 bases at V and 5 bases at J, with 8 bases between the two ends. In DNA, the CDR3 is TGTGCCTGGAGTATGGGGATAGATACGCAGTATTTT. Translation gives CAWSMGIDTQYF.

This clone was seen more than once but under ten times. The J gene is TRBJ2-6, the V gene TRBV6-1; 9 bases align to TRBD1. With V trimmed by 6 bases and J by 0 bases, 6 bases remained unmatched. The length of the CDR3 is 17 residues. Per the germline V gene, CDR1 is MNHNS and CDR2 is SASEGT. The CDR3, as DNA: TGTGCCAGCAGACTAGGACAGGGGAGCTCTGGGGCCAACGTCCTGACTTTC. It codes for CASRLGQGSSGANVLTF.

J is TRBJ2-7 and V is TRBV24-1, with unresolved D. The CDR3 has 10 amino acids. Germline V gene lookup returns CDR1 KGHDR and CDR2 SFDVKD. Trimming took 5 bases from V and 5 from J, leaving 3 bases between them. DNA of the CDR3: TGTGCCACCAGTGTTCACGAGCAGTACTTC. This translates into CATSVHEQYF.

In this sample, this clone turned up many times. This chain uses TRBV18 with TRBJ1-5; the D gene is possibly TRBD1 (6 bases). V lost 0 bases to trimming and J lost 7 bases, with 10 bases between them. The CDR3 is 14 amino acids. The germline CDR1 and CDR2 sequences are KGHSH and LQKENI. The CDR3 is CASSPPGGGQPQHF. As DNA, the CDR3 is TGTGCCAGCTCACCACCAGGGGGTGGGCAGCCCCAGCATTTT.

With regard to this clone: A much larger clone differs by one base, so this may be a read error. The CDR3 here is CSARSLAGTWELFF. The CDR3 bases are TGCAGTGCCAGAAGCCTAGCGGGCACCTGGGAGCTGTTTTTT. The V gene is TRBV20-1, the J gene TRBJ2-2; 8 bases are shared with TRBD2. The V gene's germline CDR1 is DFQATT and CDR2 SNEGSKA (reference sequence). The CDR3 runs 14 residues.

This clone was recorded a few times. Relative to the germline gene, one junction end is altered; a read error may explain this. This chain links TRBV6-5 with TRBJ2-7; possible D gene TRBD2, 5 bases. CDR3 length: 13 residues. Germline CDR1 and CDR2: MNHEY and SVGAGI. For the CDR3, the DNA is TGTGCCAGCAGGTTTACTAGTGCCTACGAGCAGTATTTC. Protein: CASRFTSAYEQYF.

This clone was seen at least ten times. J is TRBJ2-5 and V is TRBV5-1, with D perhaps TRBD1 (5 bases). The V end lost 5 bases, the J end lost 2 bases, and 10 bases lay between the germline ends. This CDR3 spans 13 amino acids. CDR1 and CDR2 (germline): SGHRS, YFSETQ. The CDR3 bases are TGCGCCAGCAGTCTCGACAGACAAGAGACCCAGTACTTC. Its protein product is CASSLDRQETQYF.

A remark on this clone: The junction shows a germline mismatch at one end, possibly a read error. The chain joins TRBV20-1 to TRBJ2-1; TRBD2 matches 14 bases. CDR1 DFQATT and CDR2 SNEGSKA come from the germline V gene (reference sequence). The CDR3 is made up of 21 amino acids. The CDR3 sequence: CSARVLIPGLAGEVSYNEKFF. The DNA for the CDR3 is TGCAGTGCTAGAGTCTTGATACCGGGACTAGCGGGAGAGGTCTCCTACAATGAGAAGTTCTTC.

In its sample, this clone is medium-sized. The V call is TRBV6-2 or TRBV6-3, the J call TRBJ2-7; 9 nucleotides match TRBD1. CDR1 MNHEY and CDR2 SVGEGT come from the germline V gene. J gave up 5 bases and V 0 bases, and 11 bases lay outside the gene matches. The CDR3 is 17 residues long. CDR3 DNA sequence: TGTGCCAGCAGTTACTCGACATCGGGGACAGGGTTACACGAGCAGTACTTC. Protein: CASSYSTSGTGLHEQYF.

This clone was counted ten times or more. The V and J genes are TRBV6-1 and TRBJ1-5, with D possibly matching TRBD1 (6 bases). The CDR3 totals 13 residues. The germline CDR1 and CDR2 sequences are MNHNS and SASEGT. V was pared by 11 bases and J by 4 bases, with 15 bases between. CDR3 in amino acids: CASGAALNQPQHF. The CDR3 nucleotides read TGTGCCTCAGGGGCAGCTTTGAATCAGCCCCAGCATTTT.

This clone was counted many times. The chain joins TRBV30 to TRBJ1-2, with D perhaps matching TRBD1 (5 bases). CDR1 is GTSNPN and CDR2 is SVGIG in the germline V gene (reference sequence). The CDR3 is 12 amino acids. Deletions cut 2 bases from V and 4 bases from J, with 8 bases between. In DNA, the CDR3 is TGTGCCTGGAGTAAGGGGTCCTATGGCTACACCTTC. Encoded protein: CAWSKGSYGYTF.

This clone appeared many times. V usage is TRBV7-9 and J usage is TRBJ1-6; D call uncertain. The V and J ends lost 0 bases and 6 bases respectively, with 12 bases between them. This CDR3 is built from 16 residues. Germline loops: CDR1 SEHNR, CDR2 FQNEAQ (reference sequence). CDR3 bases: TGTGCCAGCAGCTTAGCAGGGTTGGGCGCTAATTCACCCCTCCACTTT. It specifies CASSLAGLGANSPLHF.

With regard to this clone: A much bigger clone sits one base away, suggesting this may be a read error. CDR3 DNA: TGCAGCTTTTGTACTAGCGGGAGCGCGGATGAGCAGTTCTTC. Translation gives CSFCTSGSADEQFF. This chain connects TRBV29-1 to TRBJ2-1; 11 bases are shared with TRBD2. The CDR3 sequence is 14 residues long. Germline loops: CDR1 SQVTM, CDR2 ANQGSEA. V shed 8 bases, J shed 8 bases, and the junction held 11 bases outside the gene matches.

This clone was seen ten or more times. The chain recombines TRBV11-1 with TRBJ1-1; 7 nucleotides agree with TRBD1. V was pared by 5 bases and J by 0 bases, with 3 bases of the junction left unmatched. This CDR3 region has 14 residues. From germline, CDR1 is SGHAT and CDR2 FQDESV (reference sequence). CDR3 sequence: CASSKDRMNTEAFF. The DNA of the CDR3 is TGTGCCAGCAGCAAGGACAGGATGAACACTGAAGCTTTCTTT.

This clone was seen repeatedly, ten times or more. The chain is built from TRBV20-1 and TRBJ1-1; unclear D gene. The germline V gene encodes CDR1 DFQATT and CDR2 SNEGSKA (reference sequence). CDR3 length: 12 residues. Trimming removed 7 bases at V and 3 bases at J, with 12 bases between. The CDR3 DNA follows: TGCAGTGTCGCCGTTTCGGACACTGAAGCTTTCTTT. As protein: CSVAVSDTEAFF.

This clone turned up a few times. The V and J genes are TRBV6-1 and TRBJ2-7; D possibly corresponds to TRBD2 (5 bases). Germline V gene lookup returns CDR1 MNHNS and CDR2 SASEGT. The CDR3 covers 14 residues. With 8 bases removed from V and 6 bases from J, the gap between germline ends came to 20 bases. CDR3 nucleotide sequence: TGTGCCAGCGGACTCCGGACGGGATTTGCCGAGCAGTACTTC. It is translated as CASGLRTGFAEQYF.

Many counts were recorded for this clone. The V call is TRBV7-3, the J call TRBJ1-2; 7 bases fit TRBD1. The CDR3 sequence is 14 residues long. The germline V gene has CDR1 SGHTA and CDR2 FQGTGA. J was trimmed by 3 bases and V by 5 bases; bases with no gene match: 6. The CDR3 DNA sequence: TGTGCCAGCAGCCCAAGTGGGACAGACTATGGCTACACCTTC. This sequence encodes CASSPSGTDYGYTF.

The sample holds many counts of this clone. The CDR3 nucleotides read TGTGCCAGCAGTGAAATGCCAGGGGGCGAGCAGTACTTC. Translating it yields CASSEMPGGEQYF. V is TRBV2 and J is TRBJ2-7; TRBD1 aligns across 7 bases. This CDR3 comprises 13 residues. Trimming at V came to 2 bases and at J to 6 bases, leaving 4 bases not matched to a gene. CDR1 and CDR2 (germline): SNHLY, FYNNEI.